This T cell receptor (beta chain) was sequenced for a study of T cell responses to AZD1222 COVID-19 vaccine. V was pared by 0 bases and J by 0 bases, with 7 bases between. Germline V gene sequence: CDR1 SGHNT, CDR2 YYREEE (reference sequence). This CDR3 region has 15 residues. Regarding this clone: The antigen is unknown.

Measured with immunoSEQ multiplex PCR; TCRdb has only the in-frame clones, and not every one. The data contain about 93,000 clones, roughly 90% of them singletons. Notes on the study in general: In the spike-specific TCR repertoire, nearly half reportedly target unmutated variant regions. Samples come after the peak T cell response, not at day 14.

The TCR originated in an adult in good health. The chain is built from TRBV5-4 and TRBJ1-3; TRBD1 is a possible D gene (5 bases). The specimen was peripheral blood, collected on day 0 of MenACWY control vaccination. The CDR3 DNA reads as TGTGCCAGCAGCTTGGCTGGGGCCTCTGGAAACACCATATATTTT. Translated, it gives CASSLAGASGNTIYF.